This TCR beta chain stems from a study of Ad26.COV2.S vaccination and SARS-CoV-2 variants. Study context: Donor got 5x10^10 or 1x10^11 viral particles of Ad26.COV2.S. Findings of the study overall: The study found higher spike-specific TCR breadth in vaccine than placebo recipients. Non-spike TCR breadth was similar in vaccine and placebo recipients. Breadth, reportedly substantial, characterized the spike-specific CD8+ and CD4+ T cell responses after vaccination.

Profiling relied on immunoSEQ multiplex PCR, and the TCRdb table lists in-frame clones only, not all of them. The repertoire holds some 270,000 clones, with around 90% as singletons. With regard to this clone: Its matching antigen is unknown.

This CDR3 contains 15 residues. Germline V CDR1 and CDR2: MRHNA, SNTAGT. V shed 6 bases and J shed 5 bases, with 17 bases lying between them. Treatment specified: some 20 received Ad26.COV2.S at low or high dose, single or two shots; several received placebo; per-sample allocation not given. Vaccine and placebo recipients were sampled on day 63 after the first injection. The source material was peripheral blood, sampled in a trial of Ad26.COV2.S vaccine versus placebo. This chain uses TRBV6-4 with TRBJ1-5; D remains unclear. This TCR was sampled from a person aged 18-60 years who received the Ad26.COV2.S COVID-19 vaccine or a placebo. The CDR3 nucleotides read TGTGCCAGCAGATACGGACGTCCAGATGATCAGCCCCAGCATTTT. Translated, it gives CASRYGRPDDQPQHF.